These 7 T cell receptor beta chains were all obtained from the same sample, sequenced in a study of T cells after posttransplantation cyclophosphamide (dated by TCRdb to the mid-2010s). Library construction relied on the immunoSEQ multiplex PCR assay. In its TCRdb copy, this immuneACCESS table keeps in-frame sequences only and misses some clones. Where compared with another copy, unresolved V genes explain less than half of these, and the others have no known cause. Recorded for this sample are 650 or so clones; 80% to 85% of them occurred a single time. The ten largest clones capture less than 35% of the sample. The specimen was memory CD8+ T cells sorted from blood. The receptors were gathered from a man aged 40-55 years in good health, CMV-negative, and a related stem cell transplant donor.

The chain combines TRBV4-1 with TRBJ1-6; 7 nucleotides match TRBD1. The CDR3 covers 15 residues. J was trimmed by 7 bases and V by 1 base; bases with no gene match: 4. Germline lookup yields CDR1 MGHRA and CDR2 YSYEKL. This chain's CDR3 is CASSQAGGGNSPLHF. The CDR3 bases are TGCGCCAGCAGCCAAGCAGGGGGAGGCAATTCACCCCTCCACTTT.

V usage is TRBV30 and J usage is TRBJ2-7; 7 nucleotides line up with TRBD1. CDR1 is GTSNPN and CDR2 is SVGIG in the germline V gene (reference sequence). The CDR3 covers 15 residues. V shed 3 bases, J shed 5 bases, and the junction held 13 bases outside the gene matches. As DNA, the CDR3 is TGTGCCTGGAGGACAGACCGACAGGGAACCGACGAGCAGTACTTC. Protein sequence: CAWRTDRQGTDEQYF.

This clone occurred a few times. This rearrangement joins TRBV7-9 to TRBJ2-7, with TRBD2 identical over 10 bases. The CDR3 contains 17 residues. Germline V gene lookup returns CDR1 SEHNR and CDR2 FQNEAQ (reference sequence). Trimming took 5 bases from V and 2 from J; bases not matched to a gene: 12. In nucleotides, the CDR3 is TGTGCCAGCAGCGGAAGCAGTGGACTAGCGGAGACCTACGAGCAGTACTTC. This codes for CASSGSSGLAETYEQYF.

In its sample, this clone was seen a few times. The chain uses TRBV28 and TRBJ2-7; D uncertain. The germline V gene encodes CDR1 MDHEN and CDR2 SYDVKM. Deletions cut 2 bases from V and 4 bases from J, with 3 bases between. This CDR3 has 11 residues. CDR3 sequence (DNA): TGTGCCAGCAGTTTACTATACGAGCAGTACTTC. Translating it yields CASSLLYEQYF.

There are a few counts of this clone. This chain joins TRBV6-4 and TRBJ2-1; TRBD2 matches at 14 bases. The CDR3 has 14 residues. V was pared by 2 bases and J by 9 bases, with 0 bases of the junction left unmatched. The germline CDR1 and CDR2 sequences are MRHNA and SNTAGT. CDR3 region: CASSDGTSGSEQFF. The CDR3 DNA is TGTGCCAGCAGTGACGGGACTAGCGGGAGTGAGCAGTTCTTC.

This chain uses TRBV5-6 with TRBJ2-1; 11 positions agree with TRBD2. The CDR3 contains 16 residues. Germline assignment: CDR1 SGHDT and CDR2 YYEEEE. The ends lost 4 bases at V and 8 bases at J; junction bases unmatched: 11. CDR3 DNA: TGTGCCAGCAGCCAACCTAGTAGCGGGAGGGCAGATGAGCAGTTCTTC. Its protein is CASSQPSSGRADEQFF.

This sequence joins TRBV19 and TRBJ1-2, with no clear D. The germline gives CDR1 LNHDA, CDR2 SQIVND (reference sequence). Trimming shortened V by 0 bases and J by 1 base, and 6 bases separated the two germline ends. There are 14 residues in the CDR3. CDR3 residues: CASSIEVGNYGYTF. CDR3 coding DNA: TGTGCCAGTAGTATAGAAGTCGGTAACTATGGCTACACCTTC. Based on the CDR3 plus reference TRBV19 and TRBJ1-2, the full variable domain is DGGITQSPKYLFRKEGQNVTLSCEQNLNHDAMYWYRQDPGQGLRLIYYSQIVNDFQKGDIAEGYSVSREKKESFPLTVTSAQKNPTAFYLCASSIEVGNYGYTFGSGTRLTVV.